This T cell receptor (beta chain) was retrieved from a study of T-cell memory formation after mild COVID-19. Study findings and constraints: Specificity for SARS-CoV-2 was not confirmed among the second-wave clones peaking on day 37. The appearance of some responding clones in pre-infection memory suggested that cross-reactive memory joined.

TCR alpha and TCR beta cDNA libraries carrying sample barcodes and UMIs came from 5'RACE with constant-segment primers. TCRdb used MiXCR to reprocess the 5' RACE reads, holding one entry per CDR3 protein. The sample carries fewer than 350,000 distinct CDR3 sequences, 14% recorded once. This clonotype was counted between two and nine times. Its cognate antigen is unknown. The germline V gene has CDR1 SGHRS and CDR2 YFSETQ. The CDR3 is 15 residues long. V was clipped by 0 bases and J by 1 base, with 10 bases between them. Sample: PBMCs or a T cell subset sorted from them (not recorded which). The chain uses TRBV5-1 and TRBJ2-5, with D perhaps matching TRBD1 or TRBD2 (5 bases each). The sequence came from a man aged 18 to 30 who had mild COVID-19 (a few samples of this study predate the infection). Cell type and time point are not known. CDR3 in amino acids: CASSLAGTLQETQYF. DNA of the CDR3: TGCGCCAGCAGCTTGGCCGGGACGCTCCAAGAGACCCAGTACTTC.